This section outlines one TCR beta chain sequence together with its context. The antigen remains undetermined. The junction and the germline gene differ at one end; a read error may be behind it. Other DNA sequences from this sample encode an identical CDR3 as well. These data come from a study of cytomegalovirus exposure and HLA in healthy donors. Regarding the study as a whole: A list of 150 or so TCR beta chains associated with cytomegalovirus was given.

Primers for the PCR totalled 60 Vbeta and 13 Jbeta. Per the study methods: Later, tens of millions of unique TCR beta chains were counted in an analysis, and around 11 million of them were shared. Profiling relied on immunoSEQ multiplex PCR, and the TCRdb table lists in-frame clones only, not all of them. V and J calls and clone size are those listed in that table; D and trimming were worked out from the DNA. The table records roughly 150,000 clones, roughly 73% of them present only once. The CDR3 has 17 residues. Germline V gene sequence: CDR1 SGHAT, CDR2 FQNNGV. This chain joins TRBV11-2 and TRBJ1-6, with D hard to call. This TCR was recovered from a woman aged 18 to 35 in good health and CMV-seronegative. Sequenced sample: PBMCs. CDR3 DNA sequence: TGTGCCAGCAGCTTAGAACTCCACCAGGCCAGTAATTCACCTCTCCACTTT. This encodes CASSLELHQASNSPLHF.